The present entry profiles one T cell receptor beta chain with its context. The antigen is not known. The CDR3 covers 14 residues. V was cut by 7 bases and J by 0 bases, with 11 bases left in between. Sorting recovered naive CD8 T cells on a CD8+CD4-CCR7+CD45RA+ profile. The data belong to a study of molecular identifiers for immune sequencing clone quantification. Bulk TCR libraries used previously described methods and listed TCR primers. MiXCR, run by TCRdb on the PCR reads, gives a single entry per CDR3 protein. Counted here are roughly 630,000 distinct CDR3 sequences, roughly 23% occurring once; the ten biggest clones make up 0.78%. General observations from the study: Clones exceeding 20 RNA copies carried over 99% of effector molecules but under 1% of naive-cell molecules.

The rearrangement links TRBV12-3 or TRBV12-4 to TRBJ2-3; no clear D gene. The TCR was taken from a human donor in good health. Some libraries in this study had Jurkat cell RNA spiked in. Sequenced sample: naive CD8+ T cells from blood, with Jurkat cell RNA spiked in. Subset here: FACS-sorted CD8+CD4-CCR7+CD45RA+ naive T cells. The CDR3 loop is CASKTDLSTDTQYF. The DNA for the CDR3 is TGTGCCAGCAAAACCGACCTTAGCACAGATACGCAGTATTTT.